This T cell receptor (beta chain) was sequenced for a study of T cells after somatic rescue of genetic block. In germline, CDR1 is LNHDA, CDR2 SQIVND (reference sequence). CDR3 length: 14 residues. Trimming stripped 7 bases from V and 6 bases from J, with 16 bases between. Only in-frame clones appear in the TCRdb table, and some are missing; sequencing was by immunoSEQ multiplex PCR. The data show 100,000 to 120,000 clones, 85% to 95% seen once. The TCR sequence derives from a woman younger than 35. V is TRBV19 and J is TRBJ1-5; the D gene is possibly TRBD1 (5 bases). The sequencing sample was made of peripheral blood mononuclear cells (PBMCs). Here the CDR3 DNA reads TGTGCCAGTACCCCCGGACGGGGCCGTCAGCCCCAGCATTTT. It yields the protein CASTPGRGRQPQHF.